This T cell receptor (beta chain) was obtained from a study of T cell responses to AZD1222 COVID-19 vaccine. The germline V gene has CDR1 MDHEN and CDR2 SYDVKM. The ends were cut back, 4 bases at V and 5 bases at J, with 11 bases in the middle. The CDR3 loop spans 14 amino acids. The method was immunoSEQ multiplex PCR; TCRdb's version includes in-frame clones alone and lacks a portion of them. Among 150,000 or so clones listed, around 89% were seen once. V gene TRBV28 combines with J gene TRBJ1-4; D gene unclear. This receptor was obtained from an adult who received the MenACWY meningococcal vaccine as a control. This material consisted of peripheral blood, taken 28 days after the second dose of the MenACWY control vaccine. The CDR3: CASSSWSTNEKLFF. CDR3 in DNA: TGTGCCAGCAGTTCTTGGTCCACGAATGAAAAACTGTTTTTT.